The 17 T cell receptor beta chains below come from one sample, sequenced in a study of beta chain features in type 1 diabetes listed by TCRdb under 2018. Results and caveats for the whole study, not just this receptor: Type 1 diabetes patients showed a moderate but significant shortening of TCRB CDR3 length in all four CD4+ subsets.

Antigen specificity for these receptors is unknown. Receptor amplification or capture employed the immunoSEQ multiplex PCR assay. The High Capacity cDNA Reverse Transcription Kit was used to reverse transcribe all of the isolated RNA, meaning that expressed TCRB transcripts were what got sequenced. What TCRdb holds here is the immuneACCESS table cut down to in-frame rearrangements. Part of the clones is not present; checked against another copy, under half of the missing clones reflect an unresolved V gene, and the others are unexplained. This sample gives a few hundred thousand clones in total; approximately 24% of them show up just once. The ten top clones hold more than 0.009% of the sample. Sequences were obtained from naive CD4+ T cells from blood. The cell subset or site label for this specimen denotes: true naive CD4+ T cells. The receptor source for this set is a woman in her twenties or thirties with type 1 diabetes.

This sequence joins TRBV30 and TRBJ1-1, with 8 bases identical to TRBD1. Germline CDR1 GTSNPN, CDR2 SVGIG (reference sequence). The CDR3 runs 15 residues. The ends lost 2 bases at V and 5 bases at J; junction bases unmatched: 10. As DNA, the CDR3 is TGTGCCTGGAGTAGGGCAGGGGGCGGCCGGACTGAAGCTTTCTTT. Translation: CAWSRAGGGRTEAFF.

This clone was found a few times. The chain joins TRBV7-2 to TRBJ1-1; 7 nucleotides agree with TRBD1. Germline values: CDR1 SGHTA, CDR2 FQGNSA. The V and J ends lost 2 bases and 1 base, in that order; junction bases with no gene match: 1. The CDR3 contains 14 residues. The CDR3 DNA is TGTGCCAGCAGCTTACGACAGGGGAACACTGAAGCTTTCTTT. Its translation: CASSLRQGNTEAFF.

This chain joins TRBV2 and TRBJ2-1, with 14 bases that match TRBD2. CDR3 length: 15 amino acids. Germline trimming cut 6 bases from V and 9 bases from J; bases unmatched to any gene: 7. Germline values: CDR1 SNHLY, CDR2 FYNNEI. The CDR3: CASSEGLAGVGEQFF. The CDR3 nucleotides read TGTGCCAGCAGCGAGGGACTAGCGGGAGTGGGTGAGCAGTTCTTC. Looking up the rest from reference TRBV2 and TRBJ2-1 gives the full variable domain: EPEVTQTPSHQVTQMGQEVILRCVPISNHLYFYWYRQILGQKVEFLVSFYNNEISEKSEIFDDQFSVERPDGSNFTLKIRSTKLEDSAMYFCASSEGLAGVGEQFFGPGTRLTVL.

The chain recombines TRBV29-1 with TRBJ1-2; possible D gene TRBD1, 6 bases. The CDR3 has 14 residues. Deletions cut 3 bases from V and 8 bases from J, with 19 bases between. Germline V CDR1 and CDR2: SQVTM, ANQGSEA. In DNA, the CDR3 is TGCAGCGTTGACGAAGAGACAGGAATCGACGGCTACACCTTC. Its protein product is CSVDEETGIDGYTF.

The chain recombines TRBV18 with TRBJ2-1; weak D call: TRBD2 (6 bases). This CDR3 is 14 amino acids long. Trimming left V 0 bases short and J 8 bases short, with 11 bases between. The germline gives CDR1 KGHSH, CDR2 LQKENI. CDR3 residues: CASSPPAGVDEQFF. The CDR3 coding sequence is TGTGCCAGCTCACCACCAGCGGGTGTGGATGAGCAGTTCTTC.

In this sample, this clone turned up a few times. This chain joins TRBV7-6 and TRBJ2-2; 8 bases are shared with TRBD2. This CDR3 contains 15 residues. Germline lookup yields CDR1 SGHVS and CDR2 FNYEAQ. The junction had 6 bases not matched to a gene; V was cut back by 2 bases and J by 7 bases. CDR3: CASSLPGGRFGELFF. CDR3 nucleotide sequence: TGTGCCAGCAGCTTACCGGGAGGGCGCTTCGGGGAGCTGTTTTTT.

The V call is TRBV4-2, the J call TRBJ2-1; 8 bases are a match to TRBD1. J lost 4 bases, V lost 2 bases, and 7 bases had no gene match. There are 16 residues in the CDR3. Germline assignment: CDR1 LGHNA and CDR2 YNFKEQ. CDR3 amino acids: CASSQPDRGIYNEQFF. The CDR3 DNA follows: TGTGCCAGCAGCCAACCCGACAGGGGTATTTACAATGAGCAGTTCTTC.

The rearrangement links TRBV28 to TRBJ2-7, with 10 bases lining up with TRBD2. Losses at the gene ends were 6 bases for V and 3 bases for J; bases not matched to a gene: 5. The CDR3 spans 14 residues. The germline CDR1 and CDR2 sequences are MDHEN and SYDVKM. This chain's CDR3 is CASSSGRALYEQYF. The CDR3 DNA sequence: TGTGCCAGCAGCAGCGGGAGGGCCCTCTACGAGCAGTACTTC.

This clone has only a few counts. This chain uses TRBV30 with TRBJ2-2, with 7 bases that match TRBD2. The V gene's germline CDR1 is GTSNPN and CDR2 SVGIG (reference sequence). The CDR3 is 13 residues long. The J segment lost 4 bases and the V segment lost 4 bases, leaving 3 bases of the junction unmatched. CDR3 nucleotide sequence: TGTGCCTGGACGCCGGGGGGCACCGGGGAGCTGTTTTTT. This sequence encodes CAWTPGGTGELFF.

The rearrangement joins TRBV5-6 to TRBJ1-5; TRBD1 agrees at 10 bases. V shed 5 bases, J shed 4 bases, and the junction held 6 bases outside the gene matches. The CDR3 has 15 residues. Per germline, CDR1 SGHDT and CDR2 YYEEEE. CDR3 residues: CASSIWDRGNQPQHF. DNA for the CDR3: TGTGCCAGCAGTATCTGGGACAGGGGAAATCAGCCCCAGCATTTT.

CDR3 protein: CASSLEQGSHYEQYF. The CDR3 nucleotides read TGCGCCAGCAGCTTGGAACAGGGGTCCCACTACGAGCAGTACTTC. V is TRBV5-1 and J is TRBJ2-7; 7 bases fit TRBD1. V lost 0 bases, J lost 3 bases, and 6 bases stayed unmatched. The CDR3 is 15 residues long. Germline CDR1 and CDR2: SGHRS and YFSETQ.

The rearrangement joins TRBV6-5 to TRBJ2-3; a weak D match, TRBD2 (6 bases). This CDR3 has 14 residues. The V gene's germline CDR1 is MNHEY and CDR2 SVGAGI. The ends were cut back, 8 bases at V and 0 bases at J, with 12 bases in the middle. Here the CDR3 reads CASRPTRSTDTQYF. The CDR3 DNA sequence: TGTGCCAGCCGCCCGACTAGAAGCACAGATACGCAGTATTTT.

CDR3 bases: TGTGCCAGCAGCGCGAGGCCGGGACAGGGATCCTACGAGCAGTACTTC. It specifies CASSARPGQGSYEQYF. The chain carries TRBV7-6 and TRBJ2-7, with 9 bases matching TRBD1. From germline, CDR1 is SGHVS and CDR2 FNYEAQ. Trimming removed 5 bases from V and 1 base from J; junction bases left unmatched: 9. This CDR3 spans 16 amino acids. The full variable domain, in which reference TRBV7-6 and TRBJ2-7 provide the parts outside the CDR3, is GAGVSQSPRYKVTKRGQDVALRCDPISGHVSLYWYRQALGQGPEFLTYFNYEAQQDKSGLPNDRFSAERPEGSISTLTIQRTEQRDSAMYRCASSARPGQGSYEQYFGPGTRLTVT.

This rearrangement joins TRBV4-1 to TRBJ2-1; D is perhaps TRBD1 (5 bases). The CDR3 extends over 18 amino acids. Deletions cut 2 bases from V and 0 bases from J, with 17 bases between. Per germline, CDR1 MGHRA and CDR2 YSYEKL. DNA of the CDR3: TGCGCCAGCAGCCAAATACCCAGGGTCCCCAGCTCCTACAATGAGCAGTTCTTC. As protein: CASSQIPRVPSSYNEQFF.

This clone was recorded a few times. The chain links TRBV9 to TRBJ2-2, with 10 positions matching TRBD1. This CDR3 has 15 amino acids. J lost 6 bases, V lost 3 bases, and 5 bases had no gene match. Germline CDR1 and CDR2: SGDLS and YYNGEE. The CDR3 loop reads CASSDWDRGSGELFF. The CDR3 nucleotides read TGTGCCAGCAGCGACTGGGACAGGGGTTCCGGGGAGCTGTTTTTT.

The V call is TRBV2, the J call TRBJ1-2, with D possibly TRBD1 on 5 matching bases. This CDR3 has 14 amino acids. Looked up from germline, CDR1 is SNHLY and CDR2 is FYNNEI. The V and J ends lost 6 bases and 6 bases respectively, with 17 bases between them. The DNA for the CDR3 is TGTGCCAGCAGCCAGTTCGGGGGGGGAAATGGCTACACCTTC. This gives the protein CASSQFGGGNGYTF. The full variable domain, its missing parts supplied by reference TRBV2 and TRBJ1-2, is EPEVTQTPSHQVTQMGQEVILRCVPISNHLYFYWYRQILGQKVEFLVSFYNNEISEKSEIFDDQFSVERPDGSNFTLKIRSTKLEDSAMYFCASSQFGGGNGYTFGSGTRLTVV.

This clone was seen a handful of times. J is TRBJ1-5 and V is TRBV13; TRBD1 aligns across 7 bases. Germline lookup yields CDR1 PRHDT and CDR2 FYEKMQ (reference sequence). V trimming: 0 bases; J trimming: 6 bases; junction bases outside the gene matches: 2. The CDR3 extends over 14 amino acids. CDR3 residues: CASSLGSGGQPQHF. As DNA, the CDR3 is TGTGCCAGCAGCTTAGGCTCAGGGGGTCAGCCCCAGCATTTT.